Below, 24 T cell receptor beta chains from the same sample are listed, as sequenced in a study of response to subunit inactivated influenza vaccine. TCRdb called the RT-PCR reads again in MiXCR, with one record for every CDR3 protein. The profile shows around 490,000 distinct CDR3 sequences, 6.5% to 8% of them singletons. The sequencing here drew on PBMCs from blood, taken around 25 months after vaccination. These receptors originate from a man aged 50-75 years who received an inactivated influenza vaccine.

This clonotype was counted only a few times. J is TRBJ2-2 and V is TRBV5-1; 8 nucleotides line up with TRBD1. The CDR3 loop spans 15 amino acids. In germline, CDR1 is SGHRS, CDR2 YFSETQ. V was clipped by 0 bases and J by 5 bases; unmatched bases: 3. CDR3 nucleotides: TGCGCCAGCAGCTTGGGGACAGGGAAAACCGGGGAGCTGTTTTTT. Translated: CASSLGTGKTGELFF.

This clonotype was detected ten times or more. The chain links TRBV25-1 to TRBJ2-1; 7 bases line up with TRBD1. This CDR3 comprises 14 residues. V was clipped by 3 bases and J by 6 bases; unmatched bases: 5. Germline V gives CDR1 MGHDK, CDR2 SYGVNS. This CDR3 is CASSDSGQLNEQFF. CDR3 DNA: TGTGCCAGCAGTGACTCGGGACAGCTCAATGAGCAGTTCTTC.

This clonotype appeared many times. The rearrangement joins TRBV11-2 to TRBJ2-7; 9 bases fit TRBD1. The CDR3 is 15 amino acids. Germline trimming cut 6 bases from V and 3 bases from J; bases unmatched to any gene: 9. From germline, CDR1 is SGHAT and CDR2 FQNNGV. The CDR3 nucleotides are TGTGCCAGCAGTCAGAGCCCGGGACAGGGCTACGAGCAGTACTTC. Translation gives CASSQSPGQGYEQYF.

This chain uses TRBV5-1 with TRBJ2-1; 7 positions agree with TRBD1. This CDR3 region has 14 residues. Germline CDR1 reads SGHRS; CDR2 reads YFSETQ. After removal of 2 bases from V and 6 bases from J, the junction contained 5 bases not matched to a gene. The CDR3 sequence: CASSLQGMVNEQFF. The CDR3 DNA follows: TGCGCCAGCAGCTTACAGGGGATGGTCAATGAGCAGTTCTTC.

The V gene is TRBV6-1, the J gene TRBJ2-6, with a possible D match to TRBD1 (6 bases). Trimming took 7 bases from V and 0 from J, leaving 13 bases between them. Per the germline V gene, CDR1 is MNHNS and CDR2 is SASEGT. This CDR3 comprises 16 residues. The CDR3 is CASTYQDSSGANVLTF. CDR3 bases: TGTGCCAGCACCTACCAGGACAGCTCTGGGGCCAACGTCCTGACTTTC.

This clonotype was counted between two and nine times. J is TRBJ1-1 and V is TRBV9, with D possibly matching TRBD1 (6 bases). CDR3 length equals 16 residues. V was shortened by 0 bases and J by 4 bases, with 16 bases between the two germline ends. CDR1 and CDR2 (germline): SGDLS, YYNGEE. CDR3: CASSVGENRAGTEAFF. In DNA form, the CDR3 reads TGTGCCAGCAGCGTAGGAGAGAACAGGGCGGGCACTGAAGCTTTCTTT.

The V call is TRBV7-3, the J call TRBJ2-1; D gene ambiguous. This CDR3 is 14 amino acids long. V was clipped by 5 bases and J by 9 bases, with 17 bases between them. Germline V gives CDR1 SGHTA, CDR2 FQGTGA. Written as DNA, the CDR3 is TGTGCCAGCAGCCCCTCCCTGTCCGGGTCTGAGCAGTTCTTC. Its translation is CASSPSLSGSEQFF.

This clonotype was counted a few times. DNA of the CDR3: TGTGCCTGGAGTACGACAGGGGTTGAGACCCAGTACTTC. Its translation: CAWSTTGVETQYF. The chain joins TRBV30 to TRBJ2-5; the match to TRBD1 covers 8 bases. This CDR3 comprises 13 residues. The ends lost 2 bases at V and 5 bases at J; junction bases unmatched: 4. Germline V gene data show CDR1 as GTSNPN and CDR2 as SVGIG (reference sequence).

The chain employs TRBV27 and TRBJ2-2; 7 bases match TRBD1. Germline CDR1 reads MNHEY; CDR2 reads SMNVEV (reference sequence). CDR3 size: 17 residues. J lost 5 bases, V lost 8 bases, and 17 bases had no gene match. The CDR3 is CASGPNDRVVPTGELFF. The CDR3 DNA reads as TGTGCCAGCGGCCCTAACGACAGGGTGGTTCCTACCGGGGAGCTGTTTTTT.

In its sample, this clonotype was seen many times. This sequence joins TRBV7-9 and TRBJ2-1; 9 nucleotides line up with TRBD2. V gave up 5 bases and J gave up 7 bases; unmatched junction bases: 18. The CDR3 spans 18 residues. Germline loops: CDR1 SEHNR, CDR2 FQNEAQ (reference sequence). CDR3 nucleotide sequence: TGTGCCAGCAGCCCCAACCCTAGGGCGGGAGGGCCGCGGAATGAGCAGTTCTTC. Translated, it gives CASSPNPRAGGPRNEQFF.

V usage is TRBV7-9 and J usage is TRBJ2-7; perhaps D is TRBD1 or TRBD2 (6 bases each). This CDR3 region has 13 residues. Germline values: CDR1 SEHNR, CDR2 FQNEAQ (reference sequence). V was shortened by 4 bases and J by 7 bases, with 14 bases between the two germline ends. CDR3 nucleotide sequence: TGTGCCAGCAGCTCCTCTGGGGGGCGTGAGCAGTACTTC. Protein: CASSSSGGREQYF.

At least ten counts were recorded for this clonotype. The gene calls are TRBV15 and TRBJ2-7, with D possibly being TRBD2 (6 bases). Germline-derived CDR1 and CDR2 are LNHNV and YYDKDF (reference sequence). V lost 4 bases, J lost 11 bases, and 21 bases lay in between. The CDR3 covers 14 residues. DNA for the CDR3: TGTGCCACCAGCAAATATCTAGCGCCTGCGGTGGAGTACTTC. Protein sequence: CATSKYLAPAVEYF.

A few counts support this clonotype. V is TRBV7-9 and J is TRBJ1-6; TRBD1 might be the D (6 bases). The V gene's germline CDR1 is SEHNR and CDR2 FQNEAQ (reference sequence). This CDR3 comprises 15 residues. Trimming shortened V by 5 bases and J by 10 bases, and 18 bases separated the two germline ends. The CDR3 reads CASSLVGGGESPLHF. The CDR3 DNA follows: TGTGCCAGCAGCCTAGTAGGCGGGGGCGAGTCACCCCTCCACTTT.

This clonotype was seen at least ten times. The rearrangement joins TRBV7-2 to TRBJ1-5; D gene ambiguous. Trimming shortened V by 2 bases and J by 0 bases, and 11 bases separated the two germline ends. This CDR3 comprises 16 residues. The V gene's germline CDR1 is SGHTA and CDR2 FQGNSA. CDR3 region: CASSLRGVNSNQPQHF. CDR3 DNA sequence: TGTGCCAGCAGCTTACGGGGAGTTAATAGCAATCAGCCCCAGCATTTT. Complete variable domain (other parts from reference TRBV7-2 and TRBJ1-5): GAGVSQSPSNKVTEKGKDVELRCDPISGHTALYWYRQSLGQGLEFLIYFQGNSAPDKSGLPSDRFSAERTGGSVSTLTIQRTQQEDSAVYLCASSLRGVNSNQPQHFGDGTRLSIL.

The V gene is TRBV20-1, the J gene TRBJ2-7; no clear D gene. CDR1 is DFQATT, CDR2 SNEGSKA, per germline (reference sequence). The CDR3 contains 10 residues. V was shortened by 4 bases and J by 5 bases, with 6 bases between the two germline ends. The CDR3 nucleotides are TGCAGTGCTATGTTTAACGAGCAGTACTTC. Encoded protein: CSAMFNEQYF.

A few counts support this clonotype. The CDR3 sequence: CSAAGTGMKKAFF. CDR3 bases: TGCAGTGCTGCCGGGACAGGGATGAAGAAAGCTTTCTTT. This chain joins TRBV20-1 and TRBJ1-1; 9 positions agree with TRBD1. J was trimmed by 9 bases and V by 5 bases; bases with no gene match: 10. Germline V CDR1 and CDR2: DFQATT, SNEGSKA (reference sequence). The CDR3 totals 13 residues.

This clonotype was observed many times. The chain is built from TRBV11-2 and TRBJ2-3, with unresolved D. The V gene's germline CDR1 is SGHAT and CDR2 FQNNGV. Trimming took 2 bases from V and 6 from J, leaving 15 bases between them. This CDR3 comprises 15 residues. The DNA of the CDR3 is TGTGCCAGCAGCTTATTCCTGACGGGCGCGGATACGCAGTATTTT. This sequence encodes CASSLFLTGADTQYF.

This clonotype was seen a few times. The chain combines TRBV29-1 with TRBJ2-7, with 13 bases matching TRBD2. This CDR3 spans 13 amino acids. CDR1 and CDR2 from the germline V gene are SQVTM and ANQGSEA. The trim removed 5 bases at V and 5 bases at J, leaving 3 bases unmatched. The DNA for the CDR3 is TGCAGCGTTTGGACTAGCGGGAGCGACGAGCAGTACTTC. Its translation: CSVWTSGSDEQYF.

This clonotype was detected a few times. The chain joins TRBV10-1 to TRBJ2-3, with D perhaps TRBD2 (5 bases). Germline-derived CDR1 and CDR2 are WNHNN and SYGVQD (reference sequence). This CDR3 has 13 amino acids. The ends were cut back, 4 bases at V and 7 bases at J, with 12 bases in the middle. CDR3 sequence: CASSGPPGNTQYF. Written as DNA, the CDR3 is TGCGCCAGCAGTGGACCGCCGGGGAATACGCAGTATTTT.

This clonotype has only a few counts. The chain employs TRBV20-1 and TRBJ2-7, with 11 bases that match TRBD1. The CDR3 runs to 18 residues. CDR1 and CDR2 from the germline V gene are DFQATT and SNEGSKA (reference sequence). The V segment lost 0 bases and the J segment 4 bases; nucleotides outside the gene matches: 14. The CDR3 loop is CSARDLRSGQGGGYEQYF. DNA for the CDR3: TGCAGTGCTAGAGATCTTCGTTCGGGACAGGGGGGAGGGTACGAGCAGTACTTC.

This clonotype has a handful of counts. The chain employs TRBV6-2 or TRBV6-3 and TRBJ2-2; 7 nucleotides line up with TRBD2. Germline V gene data show CDR1 as MNHEY and CDR2 as SVGEGT. Germline trimming cut 4 bases from V and 3 bases from J; bases unmatched to any gene: 2. The CDR3 totals 14 residues. Written as DNA, the CDR3 is TGTGCCAGCAGTTGGACTAGGGACACCGGGGAGCTGTTTTTT. Protein product: CASSWTRDTGELFF.

This clonotype occurred many times. The rearrangement uses TRBV7-7 and TRBJ1-4, with 9 bases that match TRBD1. Germline-derived CDR1 and CDR2 are SSHAT and FNYEAQ (reference sequence). The CDR3 runs to 17 residues. The trim removed 5 bases at V and 7 bases at J, leaving 14 bases unmatched. The CDR3: CASSLKSRTGVGEKLFF. The CDR3 nucleotides read TGTGCCAGCAGCCTAAAGTCCCGGACAGGGGTGGGTGAAAAACTGTTTTTT.

In this sample, this clonotype turned up many times. The V gene is TRBV7-6, the J gene TRBJ1-4; TRBD1 aligns across 9 bases. Germline V CDR1 and CDR2: SGHVS, FNYEAQ. J lost 7 bases, V lost 5 bases, and 8 bases had no gene match. The CDR3 is made up of 15 amino acids. This CDR3 reads CASSRGQGIREKLFF. The CDR3 DNA is TGTGCCAGCAGCCGAGGACAGGGGATACGTGAAAAACTGTTTTTT.

This chain connects TRBV12-3 or TRBV12-4 to TRBJ1-1; D not resolved. V was pared by 3 bases and J by 5 bases, with 13 bases between. The CDR3 length is 14 residues. The CDR3 is CASSFLGSGTEAFF. The CDR3 coding sequence is TGTGCCAGCAGTTTTTTGGGTTCTGGGACTGAAGCTTTCTTT.